This TCR beta chain was profiled in a study of T-cell reconstitution after alpha-beta-depleted transplantation in children (TCRdb year 2016). In terms of the full investigation: Using TCR repertoire profiling, the study followed T-cell immune reconstitution in a quantitative way in children after TCRalphabeta/CD19-depleted allogeneic hematopoietic cell transplantation.

There are many counts of this clonotype. What this receptor recognizes is not known. No per-base quality is available; no much larger clone lies one base away. Libraries came from PCR. The instrument was an Illumina HiSeq 2500. Molecular barcoding was employed in the preparation of TCR libraries, with unique molecular identifiers being used to normalize TCRbeta repertoire quantification. The public reads were quality trimmed at Q25 with fastp and then assembled into clones with MiXCR by TCRdb, keeping productive beta chains. Identical CDR3 proteins give one entry, which carries the most common genes and DNA. For this sample the table gives approximately 300,000 distinct CDR3 sequences, of which almost 8% were detected only once. The ten largest clones represent about 8.2% of the sample. The sample's treatment or condition, from its label and the paper: allogeneic hematopoietic cell transplantation with graft depleted of TCRalphabeta T cells and CD19 B cells. The transplant recipients were children given TCRalphabeta/CD19-depleted allogeneic hematopoietic cell grafts.

What the study reported, not specific to this receptor: Hyperexpanded clone frequencies declined over subsequent months; after one year, T-cell counts and TCRbeta diversity were mostly attributed to newly produced T cells. Apparently early alphabetaT-cell count recovery about two months after transplant reportedly relied on only several hundred rapidly expanded clones derived from non-depleted graft cells. In some patients, the high TCRbeta diversity seen at day 60 was put down to recipient T cells and intrathymic progenitors that had survived conditioning.

Clipping removes 1 base from V and 15 bases from J, with 6 as the unmatched junction base count. From a lookup of the germline V gene, CDR1 and CDR2 are SGHDN and FVKESK. From the cysteine through the phenylalanine, the CDR3 covers 13 amino acids. Here the CDR3 DNA is all that survives: 39 bases in frame from base 1. This receptor was identified in a female patient aged 2-10 years who had a stem cell transplant for Fanconi anemia, so the T cells may come from the graft donor. The rearranged chain carries TRBV14 and TRBJ2-1, and 10 junction bases match TRBD1. The material was peripheral blood, obtained 360 days after TCRalphabeta/CD19-depleted stem cell transplant. The CDR3 region has the sequence CASSQVTGGEGFF. The nucleotides read TGTGCCAGCAGCCAAGTGACAGGGGGCGAGGGGTTCTTC.